The present entry profiles one T cell receptor (beta chain) with its context. Its target is not known. This specimen comes from a study of T cell responses to AZD1222 COVID-19 vaccine. General observations from the study: Just 5 to 7 people given AZD1222 tested seropositive at baseline. Elevations in Spike-specific TCR breadth and depth followed administration of two AZD1222 doses. Targets within unmutated variant regions were reportedly found for nearly half of spike-specific TCRs.

Clones were read by immunoSEQ multiplex PCR, and TCRdb kept only the in-frame ones, dropping some. This sample has roughly 110,000 clones, with 75% to 95% found just once. Germline lookup yields CDR1 MNHEY and CDR2 SVGEGT. The germline V and J ends were trimmed by 0 bases and 8 bases, with 17 bases remaining between them. CDR3 length: 16 amino acids. The chain couples TRBV6-2 or TRBV6-3 to TRBJ1-5; D gene ambiguous. This material consisted of peripheral blood, taken 28 days after the second AZD1222 dose. This TCR derives from an adult who received the AZD1222 COVID-19 vaccine. CDR3 DNA sequence: TGTGCCAGCAGTTACTCGAATCCCGGGAGCACAAAGCCCCAGCATTTT. It specifies CASSYSNPGSTKPQHF.